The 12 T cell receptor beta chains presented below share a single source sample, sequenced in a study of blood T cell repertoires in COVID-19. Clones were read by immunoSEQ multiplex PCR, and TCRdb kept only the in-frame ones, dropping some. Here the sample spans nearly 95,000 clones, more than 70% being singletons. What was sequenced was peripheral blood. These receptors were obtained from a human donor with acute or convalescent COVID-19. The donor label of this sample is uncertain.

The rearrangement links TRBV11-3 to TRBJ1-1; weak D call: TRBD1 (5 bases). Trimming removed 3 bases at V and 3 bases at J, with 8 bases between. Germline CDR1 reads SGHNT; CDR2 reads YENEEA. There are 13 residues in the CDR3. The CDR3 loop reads CASSLNRYTEAFF. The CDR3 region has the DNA TGTGCCAGCAGCTTGAACAGGTACACTGAAGCTTTCTTT. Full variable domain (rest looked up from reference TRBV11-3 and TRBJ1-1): EAGVVQSPRYKIIEKKQPVAFWCNPISGHNTLYWYLQNLGQGPELLIRYENEEAVDDSQLPKDRFSAERLKGVDSTLKIQPAELGDSAVYLCASSLNRYTEAFFGQGTRLTVV.

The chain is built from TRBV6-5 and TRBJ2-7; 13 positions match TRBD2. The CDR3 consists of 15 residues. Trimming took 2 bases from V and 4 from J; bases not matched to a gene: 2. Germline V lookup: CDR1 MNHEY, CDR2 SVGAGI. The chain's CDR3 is CASSYGTSGTYEQYF. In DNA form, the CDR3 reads TGTGCCAGCAGTTACGGGACTAGCGGGACTTACGAGCAGTACTTC.

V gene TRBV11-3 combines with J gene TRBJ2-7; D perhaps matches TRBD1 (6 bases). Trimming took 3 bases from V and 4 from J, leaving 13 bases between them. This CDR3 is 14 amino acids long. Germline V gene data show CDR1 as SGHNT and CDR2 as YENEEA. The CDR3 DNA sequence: TGTGCCAGCAGCTTGTCCAGGGGAAGGTACGAGCAGTACTTC. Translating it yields CASSLSRGRYEQYF.

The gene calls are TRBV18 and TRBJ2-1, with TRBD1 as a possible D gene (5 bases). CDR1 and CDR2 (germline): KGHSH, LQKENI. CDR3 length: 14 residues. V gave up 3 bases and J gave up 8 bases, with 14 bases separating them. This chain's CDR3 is CASSPTRGADEQFF. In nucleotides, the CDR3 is TGTGCCAGCTCACCCACCCGTGGGGCGGATGAGCAGTTCTTC.

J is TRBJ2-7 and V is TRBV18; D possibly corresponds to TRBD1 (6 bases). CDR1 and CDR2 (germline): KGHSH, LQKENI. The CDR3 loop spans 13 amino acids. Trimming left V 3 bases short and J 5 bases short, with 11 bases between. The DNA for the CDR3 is TGTGCCAGCTCACCGGAGGCAGGGGACGAGCAGTACTTC. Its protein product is CASSPEAGDEQYF.

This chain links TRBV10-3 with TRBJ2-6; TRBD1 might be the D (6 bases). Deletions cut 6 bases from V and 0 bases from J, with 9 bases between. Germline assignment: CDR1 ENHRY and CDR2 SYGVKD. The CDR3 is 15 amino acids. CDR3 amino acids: CAIRAQGSGANVLTF. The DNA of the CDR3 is TGTGCCATCAGAGCACAGGGCTCTGGGGCCAACGTCCTGACTTTC.

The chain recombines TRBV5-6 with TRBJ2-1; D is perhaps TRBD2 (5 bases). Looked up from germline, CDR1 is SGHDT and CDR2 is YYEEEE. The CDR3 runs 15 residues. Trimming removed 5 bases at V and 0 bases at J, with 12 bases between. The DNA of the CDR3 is TGTGCCAGCAGTCCCGGGGTTTCCTCCTACAATGAGCAGTTCTTC. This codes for CASSPGVSSYNEQFF.

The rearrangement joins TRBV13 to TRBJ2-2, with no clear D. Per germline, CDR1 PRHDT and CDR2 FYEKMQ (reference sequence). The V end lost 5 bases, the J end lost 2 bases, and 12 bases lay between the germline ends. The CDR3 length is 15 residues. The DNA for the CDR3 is TGTGCCAGCAGCCCTCTGACTGTAAACACCGGGGAGCTGTTTTTT. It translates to CASSPLTVNTGELFF.

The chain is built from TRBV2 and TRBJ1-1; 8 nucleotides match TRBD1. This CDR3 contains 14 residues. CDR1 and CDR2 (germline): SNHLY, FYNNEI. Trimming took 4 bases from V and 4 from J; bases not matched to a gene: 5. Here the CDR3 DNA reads TGTGCCAGCAGTGCTACAGGGGGTATCACTGAAGCTTTCTTT. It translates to CASSATGGITEAFF.

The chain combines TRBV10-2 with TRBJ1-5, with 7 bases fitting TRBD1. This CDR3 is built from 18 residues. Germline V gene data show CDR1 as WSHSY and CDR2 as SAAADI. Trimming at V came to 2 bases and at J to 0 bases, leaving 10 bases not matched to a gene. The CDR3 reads CASSERGRTVSSNQPQHF. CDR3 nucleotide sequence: TGCGCCAGCAGTGAGAGGGGGCGGACAGTCTCTAGCAATCAGCCCCAGCATTTT.

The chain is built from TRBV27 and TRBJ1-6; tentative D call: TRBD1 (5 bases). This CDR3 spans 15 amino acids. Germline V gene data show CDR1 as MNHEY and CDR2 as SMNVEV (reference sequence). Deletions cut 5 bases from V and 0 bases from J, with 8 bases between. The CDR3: CASSLGGSYNSPLHF. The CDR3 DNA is TGTGCCAGCAGTCTCGGGGGCTCCTATAATTCACCCCTCCACTTT.

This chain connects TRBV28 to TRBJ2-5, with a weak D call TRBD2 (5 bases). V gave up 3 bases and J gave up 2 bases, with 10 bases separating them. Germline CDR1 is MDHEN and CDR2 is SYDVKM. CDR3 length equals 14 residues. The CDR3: CASSFSSGQETQYF. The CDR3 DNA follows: TGTGCCAGCAGTTTTTCGTCGGGACAAGAGACCCAGTACTTC.